The clone carrying this T cell receptor (beta chain) was observed a few times. As yet, its antigen is unknown. These data come from a study of vaccination and CD4 T cells after COVID-19. The CDR3 sequence is 16 residues long. Per germline, CDR1 SEHNR and CDR2 FQNEAQ (reference sequence). The V and J ends lost 2 bases and 2 bases, in that order; junction bases with no gene match: 6. Treatment denoted: approximately nine-day PBMC culture with coronavirus spike peptide pools or control peptides (ViraFEST assay). The Oncomine TCR Beta short-read assay sequenced DNA from cultured CD4+ T cells. TCRdb used MiXCR to reprocess the PCR reads, holding one entry per CDR3 protein. This table holds tens of thousands of distinct CDR3 sequences, about 43% found once.

The rearrangement links TRBV7-9 to TRBJ2-3; TRBD1 aligns across 8 bases. The clonotype was recovered from a human donor who had recovered from COVID-19. The sequences come from CD4+ T cells from blood, cultured in vitro, collected after SARS-CoV-2 vaccination. This CDR3 reads CASSLIFQGATDTQYF. The CDR3 DNA follows: TGTGCCAGCAGCTTAATATTCCAGGGGGCCACAGATACGCAGTATTTT.